These T cell receptor beta chains were read from a single sample in a study of control samples from healthy donors and cancer patients. Libraries were prepared by immunoSEQ multiplex PCR; TCRdb keeps only in-frame clonotypes and omits some of them. The sample contains 130,000 or so clones, 91% of which appear only once. Sequencing input: blood. The source is a man aged 18 to 29 in good health. CDR3s include the opening cysteine and the closing phenylalanine or tryptophan. The D gene is left open where the match is weak. Clone size is given for some rows only: seen once, a few or many times, or a class if the clone is expanded.

size	D	V	J	CDR3	DNA
-	-	TRBV4-1	TRBJ1-6	CASSQVAPALNEVNSPLHF	TGCGCCAGCAGCCAAGTGGCCCCCGCGCTCAATGAGGTTAATTCACCCCTCCACTTT
-	TRBD2	TRBV6-5	TRBJ2-7	CASMASGGSYEQYF	TGTGCCAGCATGGCCAGCGGGGGATCCTACGAGCAGTACTTC
-	-	TRBV4-1	TRBJ2-7	CASSQAWGDTAYEQYF	TGCGCCAGCAGCCAGGCCTGGGGGGACACCGCCTACGAGCAGTACTTC
-	-	TRBV5-1	TRBJ2-2	CASSSSGTMNTGELFF	TGCGCCAGCAGCTCCAGCGGGACAATGAACACCGGGGAGCTGTTTTTT
-	-	TRBV30	TRBJ2-1	CAWSARGGEQFF	TGTGCCTGGAGTGCCAGGGGAGGCGAGCAGTTCTTC
-	-	TRBV10-3	TRBJ1-1	CAISAGLSSEAFF	TGTGCCATCAGTGCTGGACTGTCTTCTGAAGCTTTCTTT
-	TRBD2	TRBV3-1/TRBV3-2	TRBJ2-5	CASSQLAGGLRQETQYF	TGTGCCAGCAGCCAATTAGCGGGGGGCCTAAGACAAGAGACCCAGTACTTC
-	-	TRBV3-1/TRBV3-2	TRBJ1-1	CASSQVDFVMNTEAFF	TGTGCCAGCAGCCAAGTCGATTTCGTTATGAACACTGAAGCTTTCTTT
-	-	TRBV11-3	TRBJ2-3	CASSLSQGGTDTQYF	TGTGCCAGCAGCTTAAGCCAGGGCGGCACAGATACGCAGTATTTT
-	-	TRBV7-9	TRBJ1-2	CASSLFSGYTF	TGTGCCAGCAGCTTATTTAGTGGCTACACCTTC
-	-	TRBV4-1	TRBJ1-2	CASSQEGGQNYGYTF	TGCGCCAGCAGCCAAGAGGGGGGCCAAAACTATGGCTACACCTTC
-	-	TRBV12-3/TRBV12-4	TRBJ1-4	CASSFRQGEKLFF	TGTGCCAGCAGTTTTCGGCAGGGAGAAAAACTGTTTTTT
-	TRBD2	TRBV9	TRBJ2-3	CASSVGRGGNTDTQYF	TGTGCCAGCAGCGTAGGTCGGGGGGGTAACACAGATACGCAGTATTTT
-	TRBD1	TRBV10-3	TRBJ2-3	CAIRDRGSTDTQYF	TGTGCCATCAGGGACAGGGGGAGCACAGATACGCAGTATTTT
-	TRBD1	TRBV7-2	TRBJ2-5	CASSPRGGTGVSETQYF	TGTGCCAGCAGCCCCCGAGGGGGGACAGGGGTGTCAGAGACCCAGTACTTC
-	-	TRBV19	TRBJ2-7	CASSIRQGGEQYF	TGTGCCAGTAGTATACGGCAGGGGGGAGAGCAGTACTTC
-	-	TRBV20-1	TRBJ2-3	CSASLWGFTDTQYF	TGCAGTGCTAGTTTGTGGGGGTTCACAGATACGCAGTATTTT
-	-	TRBV4-3	TRBJ2-7	CASSQDWGPPHHEQYF	TGCGCCAGCAGCCAAGACTGGGGGCCCCCCCACCACGAGCAGTACTTC
once	-	TRBV27	TRBJ1-4	CASRPRGGLGNEKLFF	TGTGCCAGCAGACCCCGAGGGGGGCTGGGTAATGAAAAACTGTTTTTT
-	TRBD1	TRBV6-1	TRBJ1-1	CASSGYPGQGLDTEAFF	TGTGCCAGCAGTGGCTACCCGGGACAGGGGTTGGACACTGAAGCTTTCTTT
-	-	TRBV28	TRBJ1-2	CASSNGRLIAGYTF	TGTGCCAGCAGCAACGGGCGGTTAATCGCTGGCTACACCTTC
-	TRBD1	TRBV18	TRBJ1-2	CASGQGAVAGYTF	TGTGCCAGCGGACAGGGGGCGGTGGCAGGCTACACCTTC
-	-	TRBV4-2	TRBJ2-5	CASSQTTLQETQYF	TGTGCCAGCAGCCAGACTACCCTCCAAGAGACCCAGTACTTC
-	TRBD1	TRBV6-1	TRBJ1-3	CASSDDRGSGSGNTIYF	TGTGCCAGCAGTGATGACAGGGGGTCGGGCTCTGGAAACACCATATATTTT
-	TRBD2	TRBV6-6	TRBJ2-2	CASSGGGYNTGELFF	TGTGCCAGTTCCGGCGGGGGGTATAACACCGGGGAGCTGTTTTTT
-	-	TRBV5-1	TRBJ1-2	CASSFFEGRSGYTF	TGCGCCAGCAGCTTCTTCGAGGGTCGTAGTGGCTACACCTTC
-	-	TRBV6-2/TRBV6-3	TRBJ1-5	CASSYFSSNQPQHF	TGTGCCAGCAGTTATTTCAGTAGCAATCAGCCCCAGCATTTT
-	TRBD1	TRBV5-1	TRBJ2-2	CASSPRTGTNTGELFF	TGCGCCAGCAGCCCTCGGACAGGGACGAACACCGGGGAGCTGTTTTTT
-	TRBD1	TRBV5-6	TRBJ2-7	CASSFGQGNEQYF	TGTGCCAGCAGCTTTGGACAGGGAAACGAGCAGTACTTC
-	-	TRBV30	TRBJ1-3	CAWSVWSGNTIYF	TGTGCCTGGAGTGTGTGGTCTGGAAACACCATATATTTT
-	-	TRBV19	TRBJ1-1	CASSMGSNTEAFF	TGTGCCAGTAGTATGGGCAGCAACACTGAAGCTTTCTTT
-	TRBD1	TRBV6-5	TRBJ2-7	CASSSGTGGYYEQYF	TGTGCCAGCAGTTCCGGGACAGGGGGCTATTACGAGCAGTACTTC
-	-	TRBV13	TRBJ2-6	CASSLGSGYSGANVLTF	TGTGCCAGCAGCTTAGGGTCGGGCTACTCTGGGGCCAACGTCCTGACTTTC
-	-	TRBV7-2	TRBJ2-7	CASSLAERIGGEQYF	TGTGCCAGCAGCTTAGCAGAGCGAATCGGTGGGGAGCAGTACTTC
few	TRBD1	TRBV2	TRBJ2-7	CASSRRLTGTGNGGEQYF	TGTGCCAGCAGTCGACGACTGACCGGGACAGGGAACGGTGGCGAGCAGTACTTC
-	TRBD1	TRBV27	TRBJ1-6	CASRVLDGTANSPLHF	TGTGCCAGCAGGGTACTAGACGGGACAGCAAATTCACCCCTCCACTTT
-	TRBD1	TRBV3-1/TRBV3-2	TRBJ2-7	CASSQDIPLGTGLYEQYF	TGTGCCAGCAGCCAAGATATTCCTCTCGGGACAGGACTCTACGAGCAGTACTTC
-	-	TRBV13	TRBJ1-1	CASSQGSAGENTEAFF	TGTGCCAGCAGCCAGGGGTCGGCAGGGGAGAACACTGAAGCTTTCTTT
-	TRBD1	TRBV29-1	TRBJ2-5	CSVPDRVGQETQYF	TGCAGCGTTCCGGACAGGGTTGGACAAGAGACCCAGTACTTC
once	-	TRBV29-1	TRBJ2-5	CSVAFPQWETQYF	TGCAGCGTTGCCTTCCCCCAGTGGGAGACCCAGTACTTC
-	-	TRBV5-1	TRBJ2-7	CASSTQTRAGMGGEQYF	TGCGCCAGCAGCACGCAAACACGGGCCGGGATGGGGGGCGAGCAGTACTTC
-	-	TRBV28	TRBJ1-3	CASSRGRLHSSGNTIYF	TGTGCCAGCAGCAGGGGACGACTCCACAGCTCTGGAAACACCATATATTTT
-	-	TRBV19	TRBJ1-3	CASSPSGNTIYF	TGTGCCAGTTCCCCCTCTGGAAACACCATATATTTT
-	-	TRBV11-2	TRBJ1-3	CASSPSGNTIYF	TGTGCCAGCAGCCCTAGTGGAAACACCATATATTTT
-	-	TRBV20-1	TRBJ2-7	CSASGGGSGSYEQYF	TGCAGTGCTAGTGGCGGAGGAAGCGGCTCCTACGAGCAGTACTTC
-	-	TRBV12-3/TRBV12-4	TRBJ2-1	CASSNLDNEQFF	TGTGCCAGCAGTAACCTTGACAATGAGCAGTTCTTC
-	-	TRBV28	TRBJ1-5	CASSPIGYWSNQPQHF	TGTGCCAGCAGCCCTATTGGGTATTGGAGCAATCAGCCCCAGCATTTT
-	-	TRBV27	TRBJ2-5	CASSRSQETQYF	TGTGCCAGCAGTCGGAGTCAAGAGACCCAGTACTTC
once	TRBD1	TRBV6-2/TRBV6-3	TRBJ2-7	CASSTAGTGHYEQYF	TGTGCCAGCAGTACCGCCGGGACAGGGCACTACGAGCAGTACTTC
-	-	TRBV4-1	TRBJ2-5	CASSQDLIPAGRQETQYF	TGCGCCAGCAGCCAAGATCTAATCCCAGCGGGTAGACAAGAGACCCAGTACTTC
-	-	TRBV7-2	TRBJ2-5	CASSLQGMGWEETQYF	TGTGCCAGCAGCTTACAGGGTATGGGGTGGGAGGAGACCCAGTACTTC
-	-	TRBV12-3/TRBV12-4	TRBJ2-3	CASSFRESDTQYF	TGTGCCAGCAGTTTTCGTGAGTCAGATACGCAGTATTTT
once	-	TRBV5-1	TRBJ2-7	CASSLQTGGYNYEQYF	TGCGCCAGCAGCTTACAGACAGGAGGGTACAACTACGAGCAGTACTTC
-	-	TRBV5-1	TRBJ2-7	CASSPGLTYSYEQYF	TGCGCCAGCAGCCCGGGACTGACCTACTCCTACGAGCAGTACTTC
-	-	TRBV5-4	TRBJ1-6	CASSSSTSLGSPLHF	TGTGCCAGCAGCTCCTCCACCTCATTGGGGTCACCCCTCCACTTT
-	-	TRBV19	TRBJ1-2	CASSNPAGAYGYTF	TGTGCCAGTAGTAATCCGGCAGGAGCATATGGCTACACCTTC
-	-	TRBV23-1	TRBJ1-3	CASSQSLSTGNTIYF	TGCGCCAGCAGTCAATCTTTAAGTACTGGAAACACCATATATTTT
-	TRBD2	TRBV4-1	TRBJ2-7	CASSQDGGGITYEQYF	TGCGCCAGCAGCCAAGACGGCGGGGGGATAACCTACGAGCAGTACTTC